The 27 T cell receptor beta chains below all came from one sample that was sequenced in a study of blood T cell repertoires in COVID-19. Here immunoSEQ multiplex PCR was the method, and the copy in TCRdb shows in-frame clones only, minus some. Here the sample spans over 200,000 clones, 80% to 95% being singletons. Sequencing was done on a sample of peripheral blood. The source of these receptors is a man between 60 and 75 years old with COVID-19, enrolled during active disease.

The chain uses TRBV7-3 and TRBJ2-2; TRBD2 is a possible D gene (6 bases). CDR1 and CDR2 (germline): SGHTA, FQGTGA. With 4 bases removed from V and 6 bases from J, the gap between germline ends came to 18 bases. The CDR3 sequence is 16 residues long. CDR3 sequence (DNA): TGTGCCAGCAGCTCATTGGCGGGGAGTCAGGCCGGGGAGCTGTTTTTT. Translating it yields CASSSLAGSQAGELFF.

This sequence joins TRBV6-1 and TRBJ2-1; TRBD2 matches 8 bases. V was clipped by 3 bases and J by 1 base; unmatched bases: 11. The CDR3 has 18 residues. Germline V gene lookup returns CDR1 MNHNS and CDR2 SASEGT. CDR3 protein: CASSDPPAGLASYNEQFF. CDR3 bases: TGTGCCAGCAGTGACCCCCCGGCCGGACTAGCATCCTACAATGAGCAGTTCTTC.

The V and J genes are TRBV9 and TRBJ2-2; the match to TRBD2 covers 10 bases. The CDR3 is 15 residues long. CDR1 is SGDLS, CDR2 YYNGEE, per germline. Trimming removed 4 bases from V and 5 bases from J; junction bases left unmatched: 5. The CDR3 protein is CASSPSGSKTGELFF. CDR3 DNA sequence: TGTGCCAGCAGCCCTAGCGGGAGCAAAACCGGGGAGCTGTTTTTT. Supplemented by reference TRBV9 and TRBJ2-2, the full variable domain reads DSGVTQTPKHLITATGQRVTLRCSPRSGDLSVYWYQQSLDQGLQFLIQYYNGEERAKGNILERFSAQQFPDLHSELNLSSLELGDSALYFCASSPSGSKTGELFFGEGSRLTVL.

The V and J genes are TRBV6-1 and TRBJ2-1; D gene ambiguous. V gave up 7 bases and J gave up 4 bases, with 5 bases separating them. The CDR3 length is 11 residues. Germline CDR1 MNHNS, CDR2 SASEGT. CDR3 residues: CASTSYNEQFF. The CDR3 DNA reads TGTGCCAGCACCTCGTACAATGAGCAGTTCTTC.

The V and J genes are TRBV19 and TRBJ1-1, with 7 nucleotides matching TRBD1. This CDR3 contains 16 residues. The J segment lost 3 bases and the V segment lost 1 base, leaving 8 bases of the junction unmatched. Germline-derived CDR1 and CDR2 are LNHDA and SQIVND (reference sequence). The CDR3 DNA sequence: TGTGCCAGTAGTATAGCCCACAGGGGTGGGTACACTGAAGCTTTCTTT. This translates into CASSIAHRGGYTEAFF.

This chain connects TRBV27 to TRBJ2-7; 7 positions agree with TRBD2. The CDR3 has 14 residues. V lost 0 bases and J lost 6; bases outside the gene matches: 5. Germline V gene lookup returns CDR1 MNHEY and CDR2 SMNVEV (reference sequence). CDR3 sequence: CASSLSRLAVEQYF. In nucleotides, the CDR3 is TGTGCCAGCAGTTTATCCCGACTAGCTGTCGAGCAGTACTTC.

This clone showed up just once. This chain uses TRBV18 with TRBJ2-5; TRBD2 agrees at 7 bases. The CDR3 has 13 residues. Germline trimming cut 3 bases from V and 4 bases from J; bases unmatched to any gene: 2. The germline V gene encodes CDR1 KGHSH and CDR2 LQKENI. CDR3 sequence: CASSPGGGETQYF. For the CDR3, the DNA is TGTGCCAGCTCACCCGGCGGGGGAGAGACCCAGTACTTC.

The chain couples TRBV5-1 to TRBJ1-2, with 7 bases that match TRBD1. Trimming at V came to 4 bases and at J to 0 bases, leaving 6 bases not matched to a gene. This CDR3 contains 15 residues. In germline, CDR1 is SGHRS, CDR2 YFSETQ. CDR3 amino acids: CASSESQGANYGYTF. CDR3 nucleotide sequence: TGCGCCAGCAGCGAGAGTCAGGGGGCTAACTATGGCTACACCTTC.

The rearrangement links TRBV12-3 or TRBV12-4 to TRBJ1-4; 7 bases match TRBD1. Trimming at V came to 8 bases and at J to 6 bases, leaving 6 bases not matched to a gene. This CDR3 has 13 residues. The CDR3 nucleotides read TGTGCCAGCGGCGAGGGGGCGGATGAAAAACTGTTTTTT. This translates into CASGEGADEKLFF.

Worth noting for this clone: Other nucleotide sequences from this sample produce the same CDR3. The CDR3 reads CASSLGQGRGYTF. The CDR3 DNA reads as TGTGCCAGCAGCCTCGGACAGGGAAGGGGCTACACCTTC. V is TRBV12-3 or TRBV12-4 and J is TRBJ1-2; 8 bases are shared with TRBD1. With V trimmed by 6 bases and J by 8 bases, 8 bases remained unmatched. The CDR3 covers 13 residues.

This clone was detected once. CDR3 residues: CASSSTGLTSNEQFF. The DNA of the CDR3 is TGTGCCAGTAGTTCGACAGGACTCACCTCTAATGAGCAGTTCTTC. The V and J genes are TRBV19 and TRBJ2-1; perhaps TRBD1 as D (6 bases). The CDR3 has 15 residues. V gave up 5 bases and J gave up 7 bases, with 18 bases separating them. Germline loops: CDR1 LNHDA, CDR2 SQIVND (reference sequence).

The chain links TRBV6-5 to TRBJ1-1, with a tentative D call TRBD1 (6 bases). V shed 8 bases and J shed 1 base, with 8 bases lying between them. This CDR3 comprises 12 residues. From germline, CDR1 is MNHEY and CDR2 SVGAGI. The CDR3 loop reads CASFRGNTEAFF. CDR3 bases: TGTGCCAGCTTCAGGGGGAACACTGAAGCTTTCTTT.

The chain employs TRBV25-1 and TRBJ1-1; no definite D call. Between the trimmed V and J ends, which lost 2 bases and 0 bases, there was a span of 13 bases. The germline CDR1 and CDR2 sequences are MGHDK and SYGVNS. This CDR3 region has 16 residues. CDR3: CASSEGRVALNTEAFF. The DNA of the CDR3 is TGTGCCAGCAGTGAAGGGAGGGTGGCTTTGAACACTGAAGCTTTCTTT.

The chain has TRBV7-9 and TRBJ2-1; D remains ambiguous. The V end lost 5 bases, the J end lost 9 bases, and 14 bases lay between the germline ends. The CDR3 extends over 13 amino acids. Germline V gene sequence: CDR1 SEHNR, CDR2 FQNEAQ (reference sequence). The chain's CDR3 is CASSRPPVGEQFF. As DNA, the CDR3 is TGTGCCAGCAGCCGCCCCCCGGTCGGTGAGCAGTTCTTC.

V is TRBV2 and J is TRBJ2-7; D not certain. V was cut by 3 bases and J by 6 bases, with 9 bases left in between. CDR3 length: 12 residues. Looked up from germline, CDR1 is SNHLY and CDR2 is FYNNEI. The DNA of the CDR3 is TGTGCCAGCAGTGAGGTGCGGCGCGAGCAGTACTTC. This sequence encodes CASSEVRREQYF.

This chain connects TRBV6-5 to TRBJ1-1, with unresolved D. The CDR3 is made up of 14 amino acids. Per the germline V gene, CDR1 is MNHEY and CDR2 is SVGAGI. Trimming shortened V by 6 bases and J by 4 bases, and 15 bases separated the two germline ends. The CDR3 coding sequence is TGTGCCAGCAGACGCCGCGAGGGCGGCACTGAAGCTTTCTTT. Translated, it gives CASRRREGGTEAFF.

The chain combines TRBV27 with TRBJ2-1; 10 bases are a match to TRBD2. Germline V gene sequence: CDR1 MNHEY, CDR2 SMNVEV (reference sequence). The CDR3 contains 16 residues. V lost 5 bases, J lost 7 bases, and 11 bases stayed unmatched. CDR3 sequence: CASSPLAGGGGNEQFF. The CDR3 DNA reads TGTGCCAGCAGTCCCTTAGCGGGAGGAGGTGGGAATGAGCAGTTCTTC.

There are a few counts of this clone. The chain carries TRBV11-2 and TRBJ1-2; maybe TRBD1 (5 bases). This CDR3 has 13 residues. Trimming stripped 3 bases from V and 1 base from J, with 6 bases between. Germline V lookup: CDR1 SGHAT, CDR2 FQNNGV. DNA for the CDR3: TGTGCCAGCAGCTTGACAGATAACTATGGCTACACCTTC. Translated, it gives CASSLTDNYGYTF.

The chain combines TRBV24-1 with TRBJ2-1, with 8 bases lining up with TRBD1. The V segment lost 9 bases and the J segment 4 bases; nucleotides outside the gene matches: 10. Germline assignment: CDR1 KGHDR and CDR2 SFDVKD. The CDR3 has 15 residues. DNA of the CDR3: TGTGCCACCCAGGGGGCCGGGGTCGGTTACAATGAGCAGTTCTTC. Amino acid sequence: CATQGAGVGYNEQFF.

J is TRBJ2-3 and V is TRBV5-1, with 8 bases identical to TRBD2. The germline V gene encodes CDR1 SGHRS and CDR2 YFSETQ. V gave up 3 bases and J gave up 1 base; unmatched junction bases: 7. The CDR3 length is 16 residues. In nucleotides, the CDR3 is TGCGCCAGCAGCTCGCAGCGGGAGCTGCGCACAGATACGCAGTATTTT. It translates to CASSSQRELRTDTQYF.

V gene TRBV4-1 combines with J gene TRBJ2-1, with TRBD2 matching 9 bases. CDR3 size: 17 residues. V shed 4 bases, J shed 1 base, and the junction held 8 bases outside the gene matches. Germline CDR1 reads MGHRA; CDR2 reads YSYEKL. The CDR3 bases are TGCGCCAGCAGCCGCCGACAAACTAGCGGGTCCTACAATGAGCAGTTCTTC. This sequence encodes CASSRRQTSGSYNEQFF.

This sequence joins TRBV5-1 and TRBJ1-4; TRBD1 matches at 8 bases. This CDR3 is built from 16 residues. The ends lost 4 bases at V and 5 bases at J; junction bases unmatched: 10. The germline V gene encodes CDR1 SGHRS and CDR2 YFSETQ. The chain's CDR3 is CASSASRDRTNEKLFF. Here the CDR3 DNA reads TGCGCCAGCAGCGCCAGCCGGGACAGGACAAATGAAAAACTGTTTTTT.

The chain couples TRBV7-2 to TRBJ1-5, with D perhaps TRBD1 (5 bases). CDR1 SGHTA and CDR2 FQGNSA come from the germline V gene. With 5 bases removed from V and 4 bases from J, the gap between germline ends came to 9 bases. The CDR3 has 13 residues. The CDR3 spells CASSRQRNQPQHF. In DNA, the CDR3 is TGTGCCAGCAGCAGACAGAGAAATCAGCCCCAGCATTTT.

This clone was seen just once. The CDR3 region is CASSPLGTGGSYEQYF. Written as DNA, the CDR3 is TGTGCCAGTAGTCCACTCGGGACAGGGGGCTCCTACGAGCAGTACTTC. This chain connects TRBV19 to TRBJ2-7, with 11 bases lining up with TRBD1. Trimming at V came to 5 bases and at J to 0 bases, leaving 6 bases not matched to a gene. The CDR3 contains 16 residues. CDR1 and CDR2 (germline): LNHDA, SQIVND (reference sequence).

In DNA, the CDR3 is TGTGCCAGCAGTGAAGGGAGCAGGGGGAACACTGAAGCTTTCTTT. Its translation is CASSEGSRGNTEAFF. The rearrangement uses TRBV2 and TRBJ1-1; a weak D match, TRBD1 (6 bases). The CDR3 loop spans 15 amino acids. Germline V gene lookup returns CDR1 SNHLY and CDR2 FYNNEI. V lost 1 base and J lost 1, with 10 bases in between.

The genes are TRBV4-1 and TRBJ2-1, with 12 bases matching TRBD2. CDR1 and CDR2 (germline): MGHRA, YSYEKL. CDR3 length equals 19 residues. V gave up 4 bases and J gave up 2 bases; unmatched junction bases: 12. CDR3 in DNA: TGCGCCAGCAGCCCACTCCCTCGACTAGCGGGGGTCGCCTACAATGAGCAGTTCTTC. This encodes CASSPLPRLAGVAYNEQFF.

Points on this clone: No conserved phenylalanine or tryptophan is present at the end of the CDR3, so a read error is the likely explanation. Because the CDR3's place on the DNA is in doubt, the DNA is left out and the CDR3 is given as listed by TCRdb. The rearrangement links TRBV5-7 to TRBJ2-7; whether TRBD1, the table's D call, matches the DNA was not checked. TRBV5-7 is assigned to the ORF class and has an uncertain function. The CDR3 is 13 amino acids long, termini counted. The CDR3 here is CASSLTGVCAVLI.